This TCR beta chain was documented in a study of T-cell memory formation after mild COVID-19. Turning to the study itself: TCR clusters largely stayed donor specific. Study outcomes and limitations: Whereas later expanders leaned CD4+, clones contracting day 15 to 85 showed a balanced CD4/CD8 makeup. Contracting CD4+ clones were located mainly in CM and EM, and CD8+ clones in EMRA.

Ten or more counts support this clonotype. Its antigen remains unidentified. The CDR3 runs to 16 residues. Per germline, CDR1 SGHAT and CDR2 FQNNGV. The V and J ends lost 3 bases and 7 bases respectively, with 19 bases between them. TCRdb reprocessed the 5' RACE reads with MiXCR, giving one entry per CDR3 protein. This table has about 320,000 distinct CDR3 sequences, about 13% appearing once. Material: PBMCs or a T cell subset sorted from them (not recorded which). The source is a young man who had mild COVID-19 (a few samples of this study predate the infection). Cell type and time point are not known. This chain uses TRBV11-2 with TRBJ2-1; a weak D match, TRBD2 (6 bases). CDR3 DNA: TGTGCCAGCAGCTTCGGGCGGGGACCCGAAGTTAATGAGCAGTTCTTC. Amino acids: CASSFGRGPEVNEQFF.